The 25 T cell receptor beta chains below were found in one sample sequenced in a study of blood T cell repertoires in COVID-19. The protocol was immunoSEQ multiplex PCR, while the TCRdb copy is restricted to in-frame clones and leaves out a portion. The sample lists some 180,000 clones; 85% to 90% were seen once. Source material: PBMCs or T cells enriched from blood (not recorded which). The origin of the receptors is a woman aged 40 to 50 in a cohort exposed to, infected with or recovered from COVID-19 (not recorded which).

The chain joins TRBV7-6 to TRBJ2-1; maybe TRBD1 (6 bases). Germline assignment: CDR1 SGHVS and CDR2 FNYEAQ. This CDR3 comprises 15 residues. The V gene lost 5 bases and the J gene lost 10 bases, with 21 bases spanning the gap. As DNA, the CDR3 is TGTGCCAGCAGCGGTGTGGGGGCGGCTGGGGGAGAGCAGTTCTTC. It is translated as CASSGVGAAGGEQFF.

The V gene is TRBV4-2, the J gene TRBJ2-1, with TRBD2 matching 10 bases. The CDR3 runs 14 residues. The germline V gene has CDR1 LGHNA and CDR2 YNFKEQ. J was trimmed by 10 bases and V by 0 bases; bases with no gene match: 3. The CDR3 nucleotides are TGTGCCAGCAGCCAAGACCTAGCGGGAGTGGAGCAGTTCTTC. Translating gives CASSQDLAGVEQFF.

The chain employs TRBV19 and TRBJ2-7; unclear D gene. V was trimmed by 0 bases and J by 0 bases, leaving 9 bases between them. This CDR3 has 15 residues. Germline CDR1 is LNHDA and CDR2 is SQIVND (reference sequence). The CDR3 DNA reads TGTGCCAGTAGTATAGAGGTAGACAACTCCTACGAGCAGTACTTC. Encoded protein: CASSIEVDNSYEQYF.

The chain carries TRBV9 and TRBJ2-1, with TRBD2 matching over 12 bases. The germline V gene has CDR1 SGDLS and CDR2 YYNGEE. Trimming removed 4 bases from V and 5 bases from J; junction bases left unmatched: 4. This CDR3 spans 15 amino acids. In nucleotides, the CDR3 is TGTGCCAGCAGCCCCGGGACTAGCGGGCACAATGAGCAGTTCTTC. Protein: CASSPGTSGHNEQFF.

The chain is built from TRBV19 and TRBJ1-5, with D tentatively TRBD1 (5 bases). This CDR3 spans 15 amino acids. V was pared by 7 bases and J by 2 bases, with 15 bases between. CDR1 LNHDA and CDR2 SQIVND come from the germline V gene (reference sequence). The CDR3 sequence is CASTDLGLGNQPQHF. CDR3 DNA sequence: TGTGCCAGTACTGATTTGGGGCTCGGCAATCAGCCCCAGCATTTT.

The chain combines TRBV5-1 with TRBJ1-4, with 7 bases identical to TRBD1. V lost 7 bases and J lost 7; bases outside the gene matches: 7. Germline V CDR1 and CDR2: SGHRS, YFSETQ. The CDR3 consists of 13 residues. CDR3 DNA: TGCGCCAGCCAAAGGGGGCTCGGTGAAAAACTGTTTTTT. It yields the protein CASQRGLGEKLFF.

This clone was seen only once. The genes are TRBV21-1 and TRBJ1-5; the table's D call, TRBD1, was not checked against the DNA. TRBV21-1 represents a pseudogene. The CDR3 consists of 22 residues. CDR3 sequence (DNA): TGTGCCAGCAGCAAGCCCTTTCTCCCGACCGCGACAGGGGTTCACACCAATCAGCCCCAGCATTTT. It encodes CASSKPFLPTATGVHTNQPQHF.

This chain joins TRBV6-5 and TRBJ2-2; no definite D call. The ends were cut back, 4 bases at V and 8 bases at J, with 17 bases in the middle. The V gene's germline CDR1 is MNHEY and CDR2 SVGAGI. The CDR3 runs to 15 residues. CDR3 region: CASSSPGRNAGELFF. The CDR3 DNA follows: TGTGCCAGCAGTTCCCCAGGAAGGAATGCGGGGGAGCTGTTTTTT.

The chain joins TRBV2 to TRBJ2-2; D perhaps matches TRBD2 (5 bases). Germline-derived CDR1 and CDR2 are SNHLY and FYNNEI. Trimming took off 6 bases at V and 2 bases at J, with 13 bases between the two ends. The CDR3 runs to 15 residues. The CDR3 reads CASRTRSGNTGELFF. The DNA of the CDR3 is TGTGCCAGCAGGACGAGATCGGGAAACACCGGGGAGCTGTTTTTT.

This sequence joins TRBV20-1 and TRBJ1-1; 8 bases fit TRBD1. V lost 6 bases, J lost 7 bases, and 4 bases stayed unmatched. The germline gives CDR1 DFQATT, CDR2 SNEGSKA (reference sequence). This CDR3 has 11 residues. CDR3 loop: CSAHGQGEAFF. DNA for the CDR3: TGCAGTGCCCACGGACAGGGTGAAGCTTTCTTT.

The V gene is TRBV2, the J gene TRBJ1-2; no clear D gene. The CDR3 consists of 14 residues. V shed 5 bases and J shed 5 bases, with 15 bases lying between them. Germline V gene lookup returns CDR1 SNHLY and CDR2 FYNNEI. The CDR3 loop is CASSYLLEKYGYTF. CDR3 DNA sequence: TGTGCCAGCAGTTACCTCCTGGAGAAGTATGGCTACACCTTC.

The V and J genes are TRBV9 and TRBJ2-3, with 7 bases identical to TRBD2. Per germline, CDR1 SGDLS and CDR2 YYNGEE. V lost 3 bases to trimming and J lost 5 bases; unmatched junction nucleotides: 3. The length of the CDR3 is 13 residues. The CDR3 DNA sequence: TGTGCCAGCAGCGGAGCTAGCGGAGATACGCAGTATTTT. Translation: CASSGASGDTQYF.

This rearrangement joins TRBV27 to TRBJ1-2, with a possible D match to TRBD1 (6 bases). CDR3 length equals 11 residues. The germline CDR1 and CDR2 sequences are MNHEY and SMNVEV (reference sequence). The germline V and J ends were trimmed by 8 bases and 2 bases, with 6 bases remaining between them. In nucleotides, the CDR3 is TGTGCCAGCGGACAGAACTATGGCTACACCTTC. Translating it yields CASGQNYGYTF.

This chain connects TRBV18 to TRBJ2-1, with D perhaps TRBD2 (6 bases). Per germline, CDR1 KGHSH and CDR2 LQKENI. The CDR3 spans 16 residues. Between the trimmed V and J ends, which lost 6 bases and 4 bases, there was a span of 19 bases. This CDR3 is CASSLTGTELYNEQFF. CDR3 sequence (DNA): TGTGCCAGCTCTCTTACCGGGACTGAACTATACAATGAGCAGTTCTTC.

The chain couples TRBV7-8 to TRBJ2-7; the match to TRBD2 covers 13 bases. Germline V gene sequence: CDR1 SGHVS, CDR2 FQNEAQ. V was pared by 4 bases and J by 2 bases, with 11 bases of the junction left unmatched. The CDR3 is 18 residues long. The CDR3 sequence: CASSYWTSGGAMPYEQYF. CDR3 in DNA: TGTGCCAGCAGCTACTGGACTAGCGGGGGAGCGATGCCCTACGAGCAGTACTTC.

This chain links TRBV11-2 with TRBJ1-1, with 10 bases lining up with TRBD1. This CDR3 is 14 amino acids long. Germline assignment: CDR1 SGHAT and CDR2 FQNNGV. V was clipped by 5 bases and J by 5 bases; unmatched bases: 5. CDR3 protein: CASSAGQGDTEAFF. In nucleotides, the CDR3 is TGTGCCAGCAGCGCAGGACAGGGGGATACTGAAGCTTTCTTT. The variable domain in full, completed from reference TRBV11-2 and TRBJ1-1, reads EAGVAQSPRYKIIEKRQSVAFWCNPISGHATLYWYQQILGQGPKLLIQFQNNGVVDDSQLPKDRFSAERLKGVDSTLKIQPAKLEDSAVYLCASSAGQGDTEAFFGQGTRLTVV.

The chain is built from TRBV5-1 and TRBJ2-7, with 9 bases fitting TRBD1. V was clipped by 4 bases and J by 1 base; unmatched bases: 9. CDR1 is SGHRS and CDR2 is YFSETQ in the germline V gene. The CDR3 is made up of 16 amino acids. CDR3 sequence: CASSLGYGQGSYEQYF. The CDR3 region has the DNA TGCGCCAGCAGCCTTGGATACGGACAGGGGTCCTACGAGCAGTACTTC.

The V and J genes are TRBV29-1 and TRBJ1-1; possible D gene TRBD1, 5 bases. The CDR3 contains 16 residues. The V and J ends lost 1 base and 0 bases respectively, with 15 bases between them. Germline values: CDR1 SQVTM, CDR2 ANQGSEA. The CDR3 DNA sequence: TGCAGCGTTGAAGGTGGGGTGGACATACTGAACACTGAAGCTTTCTTT. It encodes CSVEGGVDILNTEAFF.

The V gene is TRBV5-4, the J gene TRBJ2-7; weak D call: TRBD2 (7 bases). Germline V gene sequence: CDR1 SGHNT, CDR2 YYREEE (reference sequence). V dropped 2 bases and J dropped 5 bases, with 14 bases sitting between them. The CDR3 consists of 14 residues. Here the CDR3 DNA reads TGTGCCAGCAGCTTTAGGGGGGGGGCCAACGAGCAGTACTTC. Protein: CASSFRGGANEQYF. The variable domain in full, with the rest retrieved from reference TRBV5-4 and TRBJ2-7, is ETGVTQSPTHLIKTRGQQVTLRCSSQSGHNTVSWYQQALGQGPQFIFQYYREEENGRGNFPPRFSGLQFPNYSSELNVNALELDDSALYLCASSFRGGANEQYFGPGTRLTVT.

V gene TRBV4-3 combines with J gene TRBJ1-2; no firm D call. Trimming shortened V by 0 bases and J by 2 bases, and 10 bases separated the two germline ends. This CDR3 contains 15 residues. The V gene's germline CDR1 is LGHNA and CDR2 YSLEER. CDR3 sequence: CASSQDRVENYGYTF. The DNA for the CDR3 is TGCGCCAGCAGCCAAGATCGGGTAGAGAACTATGGCTACACCTTC.

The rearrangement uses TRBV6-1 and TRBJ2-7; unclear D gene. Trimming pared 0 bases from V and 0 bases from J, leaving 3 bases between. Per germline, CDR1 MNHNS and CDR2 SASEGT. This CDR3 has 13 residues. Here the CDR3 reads CASSEAHSYEQYF. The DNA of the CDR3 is TGTGCCAGCAGTGAAGCTCACTCCTACGAGCAGTACTTC.

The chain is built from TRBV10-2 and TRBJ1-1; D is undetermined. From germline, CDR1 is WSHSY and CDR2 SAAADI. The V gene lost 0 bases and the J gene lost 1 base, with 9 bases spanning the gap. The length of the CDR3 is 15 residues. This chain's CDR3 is CASSESWGGNTEAFF. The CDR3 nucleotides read TGCGCCAGCAGTGAGTCGTGGGGAGGGAACACTGAAGCTTTCTTT.

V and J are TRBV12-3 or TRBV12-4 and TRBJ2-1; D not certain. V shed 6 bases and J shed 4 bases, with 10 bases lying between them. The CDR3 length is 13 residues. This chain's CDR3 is CASSPLAYNEQFF. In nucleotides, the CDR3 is TGTGCCAGCAGCCCCTTAGCTTACAATGAGCAGTTCTTC.

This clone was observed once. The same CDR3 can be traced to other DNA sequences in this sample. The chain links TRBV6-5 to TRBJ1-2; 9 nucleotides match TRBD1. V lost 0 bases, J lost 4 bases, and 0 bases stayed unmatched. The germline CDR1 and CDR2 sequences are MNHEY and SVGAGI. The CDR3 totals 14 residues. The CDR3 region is CASSYSGQGYGYTF. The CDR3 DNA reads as TGTGCCAGCAGTTACTCGGGACAGGGCTATGGCTACACCTTC.

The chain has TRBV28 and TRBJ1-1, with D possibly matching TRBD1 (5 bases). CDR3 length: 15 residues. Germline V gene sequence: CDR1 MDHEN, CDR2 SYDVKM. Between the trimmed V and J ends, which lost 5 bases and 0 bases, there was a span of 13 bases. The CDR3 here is CASSLRQIMNTEAFF. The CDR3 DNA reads TGTGCCAGCAGTCTGAGACAGATCATGAACACTGAAGCTTTCTTT.